This T cell receptor beta chain came from a study of T cells in Graves' hyperthyroidism and ophthalmopathy. Study-wide points: Model-based prediction identified ophthalmopathy a median 6.5 months prior to its onset. Ophthalmopathy could be told apart from stable hyperthyroidism with a 13 V-J model.

An absence of ophthalmopathy progression within 18 months meant stable Graves' hyperthyroidism. Clinical symptoms, serum thyroxine and TRAb, thyroid ultrasound and orbital computed tomography were used for the diagnoses. This clonotype appeared many times. Antigen: not known. Template material for amplifying TCR beta CDR3 regions consisted of RNA transcripts. With the HTBI primer set, the TCR CDR3 went through a first round of RT-PCR. TCRdb re-called the multiplex PCR reads through MiXCR, storing one row per CDR3 protein. Among about 500,000 distinct CDR3 sequences listed, around 15% were seen once. The germline V gene encodes CDR1 SGHVS and CDR2 FQNEAQ. Trimming shortened V by 5 bases and J by 2 bases, and 16 bases separated the two germline ends. This CDR3 is built from 15 residues.

The specimen was blood. This clonotype originated in a woman aged 18 to 35 with Graves' hyperthyroidism. The chain combines TRBV7-8 with TRBJ2-7; possibly TRBD2 for D (6 bases). As DNA, the CDR3 is TGTGCCAGCAGCCCCCAATCTAGCGTGCCCTACGAGCAGTACTTC. Translating it yields CASSPQSSVPYEQYF.